This T cell receptor (beta chain) was documented in a study of T-cell reconstitution after alpha-beta-depleted transplantation in children listed by TCRdb under 2016. As for the study more broadly: Using TCR repertoire profiling, the study followed T-cell immune reconstitution in a quantitative way in children after TCRalphabeta/CD19-depleted allogeneic hematopoietic cell transplantation.

Libraries were prepared through PCR. Sequencing relied on an Illumina HiSeq 2500. TCR libraries were prepared with molecular barcoding, using unique molecular identifiers to normalize TCRbeta repertoire quantification. The public sequencing data were trimmed at Q25 with fastp and processed into clonotypes with MiXCR by TCRdb, which kept only in-frame beta chains. Rows with one shared CDR3 protein collapse into an entry with the most common genes and DNA. In all, the sample holds roughly 400,000 distinct CDR3 sequences, and 20% of those were seen once. The top ten clonotypes cover around 4% of the sample. As concerns this clonotype: It has no known antigen specificity. No clone much larger than this one lies a single base away; base qualities are absent.

Trimming at the junction amounts to 8 bases on V and 1 base on J, and the germline ends lie 12 bases apart. Including cysteine and phenylalanine, the CDR3 has 13 amino acids. The kept DNA is CDR3 alone, 39 bases in frame from the first base. Recombination joined TRBV12-3 or TRBV12-4 with TRBJ2-7; possibly the D gene is TRBD2, per 6 matching bases. The TCR sequence derives from a human donor who donated a stem cell graft to a child with acute myeloid leukemia. The material sequenced was PBMCs from the stem cell graft donor, taken from the stem cell graft. For the CDR3, the sequence is CASRDSDSYEQYF. The base sequence is TGTGCCAGCCGGGACTCGGATTCCTACGAGCAGTACTTC.